The 9 T cell receptor beta chains presented below share a single source sample, sequenced in a study of cytomegalovirus exposure and HLA in healthy donors. PCR amplification relied on 60 Vbeta primers (plus 13 Jbeta primers). The method was immunoSEQ multiplex PCR; TCRdb's version includes in-frame clones alone and lacks a portion of them. Among over 120,000 clones listed, 70% to 85% were seen once. The specimen was PBMCs. All receptors come from a man younger than 45 in good health and CMV-seropositive.

The V call is TRBV7-9, the J call TRBJ2-5; 9 bases are a match to TRBD1. V lost 5 bases and J lost 2; bases outside the gene matches: 9. This CDR3 spans 16 amino acids. Germline CDR1 is SEHNR and CDR2 is FQNEAQ (reference sequence). The CDR3 loop is CASSPGQGGSQETQYF. Here the CDR3 DNA reads TGTGCCAGCAGCCCGGGACAGGGTGGTTCGCAAGAGACCCAGTACTTC.

The rearrangement uses TRBV29-1 and TRBJ2-3; 9 bases are shared with TRBD2. CDR1 is SQVTM and CDR2 is ANQGSEA in the germline V gene. Losses at the gene ends were 7 bases for V and 1 base for J; bases not matched to a gene: 0. The CDR3 has 12 amino acids. CDR3 loop: CSGTSGTDTQYF. The CDR3 DNA follows: TGCAGCGGGACTAGCGGCACAGATACGCAGTATTTT.

The rearrangement uses TRBV9 and TRBJ2-2; no firm D call. V lost 1 base to trimming and J lost 1 base, with 5 bases between them. This CDR3 spans 14 amino acids. Germline CDR1 SGDLS, CDR2 YYNGEE. This CDR3 is CASSVLGNTGELFF. In DNA form, the CDR3 reads TGTGCCAGCAGCGTACTAGGGAACACCGGGGAGCTGTTTTTT. Combining the CDR3 with reference TRBV9 and TRBJ2-2 gives the whole variable domain DSGVTQTPKHLITATGQRVTLRCSPRSGDLSVYWYQQSLDQGLQFLIQYYNGEERAKGNILERFSAQQFPDLHSELNLSSLELGDSALYFCASSVLGNTGELFFGEGSRLTVL.

Written as DNA, the CDR3 is TGTGCCAGCAGGACACACCCCTCTGGGGCCAACGTCCTGACTTTC. Translated, it gives CASRTHPSGANVLTF. The gene calls are TRBV6-1 and TRBJ2-6; D ambiguous. The CDR3 loop spans 15 amino acids. With 6 bases removed from V and 0 bases from J, the gap between germline ends came to 9 bases. Germline loops: CDR1 MNHNS, CDR2 SASEGT.

This clone was observed a single time. The J gene is TRBJ2-3, the V gene TRBV7-3; D remains ambiguous. V lost 4 bases and J 3 bases, leaving 5 bases between the germline ends. The CDR3 runs to 12 residues. Germline CDR1 reads SGHTA; CDR2 reads FQGTGA. The CDR3 is CASSSGTDTQYF. The CDR3 DNA follows: TGTGCCAGCAGCTCCGGGACAGATACGCAGTATTTT.

This chain uses TRBV30 with TRBJ1-6, with 9 bases that match TRBD1. CDR1 and CDR2 (germline): GTSNPN, SVGIG (reference sequence). The trim removed 4 bases at V and 8 bases at J, leaving 3 bases unmatched. The CDR3 totals 13 residues. CDR3 sequence: CAWNRGLDSPLHF. For the CDR3, the DNA is TGTGCCTGGAACAGGGGGCTCGATTCACCCCTCCACTTT. The complete variable domain, with remaining parts taken from reference TRBV30 and TRBJ1-6, reads SQTIHQWPATLVQPVGSPLSLECTVEGTSNPNLYWYRQAAGRGLQLLFYSVGIGQISSEVPQNLSASRPQDRQFILSSKKLLLSDSGFYLCAWNRGLDSPLHFGNGTRLTVT.

The V call is TRBV4-1, the J call TRBJ1-1; the match to TRBD1 covers 7 bases. J was trimmed by 4 bases and V by 6 bases; bases with no gene match: 17. The CDR3 runs to 17 residues. CDR1 MGHRA and CDR2 YSYEKL come from the germline V gene. CDR3 sequence reads: CASRALEGALVFTEAFF. The CDR3 DNA follows: TGCGCCAGCAGAGCTCTGGAGGGGGCGCTTGTTTTCACTGAAGCTTTCTTT.

The chain employs TRBV6-5 and TRBJ1-1, with a possible D match to TRBD1 (6 bases). CDR1 MNHEY and CDR2 SVGAGI come from the germline V gene. The CDR3 loop spans 14 amino acids. V was clipped by 4 bases and J by 1 base, with 10 bases between them. The CDR3 DNA sequence: TGTGCCAGCAGTTTCCGGGACAAGAACACTGAAGCTTTCTTT. This sequence encodes CASSFRDKNTEAFF.

The V gene is TRBV5-8, the J gene TRBJ2-1; 13 nucleotides line up with TRBD2. From germline, CDR1 is SGHTS and CDR2 YDEGEE. The CDR3 spans 17 residues. V trimming: 2 bases; J trimming: 7 bases; junction bases outside the gene matches: 9. CDR3 sequence: CASSFVQLAGGWNEQFF. CDR3 coding DNA: TGTGCCAGCAGCTTTGTTCAACTAGCGGGAGGGTGGAATGAGCAGTTCTTC.